This T cell receptor (beta chain) was profiled in a study of blood T cell repertoires in COVID-19. The V and J ends lost 0 bases and 3 bases respectively, with 5 bases between them. CDR3 length: 12 amino acids. Germline CDR1 GTSNPN, CDR2 SVGIG (reference sequence). Assay: immunoSEQ multiplex PCR; the TCRdb copy retains only in-frame clones and omits some. The table shows about 380,000 clones, with 70% to 90% occurring only once. The J gene is TRBJ1-1, the V gene TRBV30; D is unclear. The receptor's source is a man aged 40-50 years with acute or convalescent COVID-19. Sequencing was done on a sample of peripheral blood. The CDR3 DNA is TGTGCCTGGAGTGTACATGACACTGAAGCTTTCTTT. Translating gives CAWSVHDTEAFF.